These T cell receptor beta chains were read from a single sample in a study of blood T cells in healthy people across ages. MiXCR, run by TCRdb on the 5' RACE reads, gives a single entry per CDR3 protein. The repertoire holds 650,000 or so distinct CDR3 sequences, with more than 45% as singletons. Sequencing was done on a sample of blood. All receptors derive from a woman of 80 years or more in good health. The CDR3 runs from the conserved cysteine through the conserved F or W. The order of the fields is CDR3 protein, CDR3 DNA, V gene, J gene, D gene, CDR3 length, clone size. The D gene is left open where the match is weak. For some rows the clone size is stated as once, few or many, or as a class when expanded; others skip it.

CASSPDPDSSYEQYF,TGTGCCAGCAGCCCAGACCCGGATAGCTCCTACGAGCAGTACTTC,TRBV9,TRBJ2-7,-,15,-
CASSLRQANQPQHF,TGTGCCAGCAGTTTACGTCAGGCCAATCAGCCCCAGCATTTT,TRBV12-3/TRBV12-4,TRBJ1-5,-,14,many
CASSLGFAVTGELFF,TGTGCCAGCAGTTTAGGGTTCGCAGTGACCGGGGAGCTGTTTTTT,TRBV12-3/TRBV12-4,TRBJ2-2,-,15,-
CSAYFSGRFSSYDEQYF,TGCAGTGCATACTTCAGCGGGAGGTTCTCGTCGTACGACGAGCAGTACTTC,TRBV20-1,TRBJ2-7,TRBD2,17,-
CAWSVQKGGQYF,TGTGCCTGGAGTGTACAAAAGGGTGGGCAGTACTTC,TRBV30,TRBJ2-7,-,12,-
CSAREGHKETQYF,TGCAGTGCTAGAGAAGGACATAAAGAGACCCAGTACTTC,TRBV20-1,TRBJ2-5,-,13,many
CASSGGQNYGYTF,TGTGCCAGCAGTGGGGGACAGAACTATGGCTACACCTTC,TRBV25-1,TRBJ1-2,TRBD1,13,many
CSVAPKLANNEQFF,TGCAGCGTCGCCCCGAAACTAGCGAACAATGAGCAGTTCTTC,TRBV29-1,TRBJ2-1,TRBD2,14,once
CASSYSTFEYF,TGTGCCAGCAGTTACTCGACCTTCGAGTACTTC,TRBV6-5,TRBJ2-7,-,11,-
CASSGRGDYNEQFF,TGTGCCAGTAGTGGGCGGGGGGACTACAATGAGCAGTTCTTC,TRBV19,TRBJ2-1,TRBD2,14,-
CSARLTGAMETQYF,TGCAGTGCTAGATTGACAGGGGCGATGGAGACCCAGTACTTC,TRBV20-1,TRBJ2-5,TRBD1,14,-
CSGTTRNEQYF,TGCAGCGGGACTACTAGAAACGAGCAGTACTTC,TRBV29-1,TRBJ2-7,-,11,many
CAISVSGTGRNNEQFF,TGTGCCATCAGTGTATCCGGGACAGGGAGAAACAATGAGCAGTTCTTC,TRBV10-3,TRBJ2-1,TRBD1,16,-
CSVEPTSGGSTDTQYF,TGCAGCGTTGAACCGACCAGCGGGGGATCCACAGATACGCAGTATTTT,TRBV29-1,TRBJ2-3,TRBD2,16,-
CASSQELVTYNEQFF,TGTGCCAGCAGCCAAGAGCTAGTCACCTACAATGAGCAGTTCTTC,TRBV4-2,TRBJ2-1,-,15,-
CASSQDWTVSSGNTIYF,TGTGCCAGCAGCCAAGATTGGACTGTTAGCTCTGGAAACACCATATATTTT,TRBV4-2,TRBJ1-3,-,17,-
CSASAGPVYPYNEQYF,TGCAGTGCTAGTGCGGGGCCCGTATACCCCTACAATGAGCAGTACTTC,TRBV20-1,TRBJ2-5,-,16,-
CSANRPGLANNEQFF,TGCAGTGCGAACCGACCGGGACTAGCGAACAATGAGCAGTTCTTC,TRBV20-1,TRBJ2-1,TRBD2,15,many
CASSIRTTYEQYF,TGTGCCAGCAGCATACGGACTACCTACGAGCAGTACTTC,TRBV7-9,TRBJ2-7,-,13,many
CASSYGGKTEAFF,TGTGCCAGCAGTTACGGGGGGAAGACTGAAGCTTTCTTT,TRBV6-5,TRBJ1-1,-,13,many
CSARDAGKQFF,TGCAGTGCTAGAGATGCGGGAAAGCAGTTCTTC,TRBV20-1,TRBJ2-1,-,11,once
CASTPLGGATYNEQFF,TGTGCCAGCACCCCCCTAGGAGGGGCGACCTACAATGAGCAGTTCTTC,TRBV18,TRBJ2-1,-,16,-
CASSQETGTGLLYGYTF,TGCGCCAGCAGCCAAGAGACCGGGACGGGACTACTCTATGGCTACACCTTC,TRBV4-1,TRBJ1-2,-,17,-
CSAWLDLETQYF,TGCAGTGCTTGGTTGGATTTGGAGACCCAGTACTTC,TRBV20-1,TRBJ2-5,-,12,-
CASSVVGGHRATEQFF,TGTGCCAGCAGCGTAGTCGGGGGCCATAGGGCTACGGAGCAGTTCTTC,TRBV9,TRBJ2-1,-,16,-
CASTLEGENSPLHF,TGTGCCAGCACCCTGGAAGGGGAGAATTCACCCCTCCACTTT,TRBV7-2,TRBJ1-6,-,14,few
CASSRGTRNEQFF,TGTGCCAGCAGCCGTGGGACTAGGAATGAGCAGTTCTTC,TRBV28,TRBJ2-1,TRBD2,13,many
CAIRPREAYPYNEQFF,TGTGCCATCAGGCCGCGGGAGGCCTACCCCTACAATGAGCAGTTCTTC,TRBV10-3,TRBJ2-1,TRBD2,16,many
CASSPNNYNEQFF,TGTGCCAGCAGTCCCAATAACTACAATGAGCAGTTCTTC,TRBV6-5,TRBJ2-1,-,13,many
CSARLGGDKQYF,TGCAGTGCTCGGCTAGGGGGGGACAAGCAGTACTTC,TRBV20-1,TRBJ2-5,-,12,-
CASSERLGQGSNEKLFF,TGTGCCAGCAGTGAACGCCTCGGACAGGGCTCTAATGAAAAACTGTTTTTT,TRBV25-1,TRBJ1-4,TRBD1,17,-
CASSRGVGQETQYF,TGTGCCAGCAGCCGGGGTGTAGGCCAAGAGACCCAGTACTTC,TRBV6-5,TRBJ2-5,-,14,-
CASSSLAGGDYEQYF,TGTGCCAGCAGTTCCCTAGCGGGAGGCGACTACGAGCAGTACTTC,TRBV28,TRBJ2-7,TRBD2,15,-
CASSSSAWGSYNEQFF,TGTGCCAGCAGTTCTAGCGCGTGGGGCTCCTACAATGAGCAGTTCTTC,TRBV6-2/TRBV6-3,TRBJ2-1,-,16,-
CASSFSRSGGGSTDTQYF,TGTGCCAGCAGTTTTTCCCGGAGCGGGGGGGGTAGCACAGATACGCAGTATTTT,TRBV6-5,TRBJ2-3,TRBD2,18,once
CASSQGSGRTDTQYF,TGTGCCAGCAGCCAAGGAAGCGGGAGGACAGATACGCAGTATTTT,TRBV3-1,TRBJ2-3,TRBD2,15,many
CASTGGDKAPRIDEQFF,TGTGCCAGCACCGGTGGGGATAAGGCGCCGAGAATTGATGAGCAGTTCTTC,TRBV9,TRBJ2-1,-,17,-
CASSFAGMGQGFYEQYF,TGTGCCAGCAGTTTCGCCGGAATGGGACAGGGATTCTACGAGCAGTACTTC,TRBV27,TRBJ2-7,TRBD1,17,few
CASSQADRTGELFF,TGTGCCAGCAGCCAAGCGGATAGAACCGGGGAGCTGTTTTTT,TRBV3-1,TRBJ2-2,-,14,many
CASSLRGNGYTF,TGTGCCAGCAGCCTCAGGGGTAATGGCTACACCTTC,TRBV3-1,TRBJ1-2,-,12,few
CASGTGTGDGYTF,TGTGCCAGCGGGACCGGGACAGGGGACGGCTACACCTTC,TRBV10-3,TRBJ1-2,TRBD1,13,-
CASRTGEYEQYF,TGTGCCTCCAGGACAGGGGAATACGAGCAGTACTTC,TRBV28,TRBJ2-7,TRBD1,12,-
CATSDGGGDTEAFF,TGTGCCACCAGTGATGGCGGGGGTGACACTGAAGCTTTCTTT,TRBV24-1,TRBJ1-1,-,14,-
CASSLLGTPGTDTQYF,TGCGCCAGCAGCCTCCTGGGGACTCCCGGCACAGATACGCAGTATTTT,TRBV4-1,TRBJ2-3,-,16,many
CASSPIRGSEQFF,TGTGCCAGCAGCCCAATAAGGGGAAGCGAGCAGTTCTTC,TRBV4-2,TRBJ2-1,-,13,-
CASSRSGRTPKGETQYF,TGTGCCAGCAGTAGATCCGGCCGGACACCTAAGGGGGAGACCCAGTACTTC,TRBV27,TRBJ2-5,-,17,-
CSVRLAGTLAKNIQYF,TGCAGCGTAAGACTAGCGGGGACACTAGCCAAAAACATTCAGTACTTC,TRBV29-1,TRBJ2-4,TRBD2,16,many
CASSFRTGGANSGNEKLFF,TGTGCCAGCAGTTTCCGGACAGGGGGCGCGAATAGTGGGAATGAAAAACTGTTTTTT,TRBV12-3/TRBV12-4,TRBJ1-4,TRBD1,19,few
CSVAAGWGGAEAFF,TGCAGCGTTGCCGCAGGGTGGGGGGGAGCTGAAGCTTTCTTT,TRBV29-1,TRBJ1-1,-,14,-
CASSSRGLASYEQYF,TGCGCCAGCAGCTCCCGGGGACTAGCCTCCTACGAGCAGTACTTC,TRBV5-1,TRBJ2-7,TRBD2,15,many
CTSNRWTSGTDNEQFF,TGTACCAGCAACCGATGGACTAGCGGAACGGACAATGAGCAGTTCTTC,TRBV12-3/TRBV12-4,TRBJ2-1,TRBD2,16,-